This TCR beta chain was recorded in a study of CD39 and CD103 CD8 tumor-infiltrating T cells listed by TCRdb under 2018. Context from the whole study: An HPV-positive HNSCC, an HPV-negative HNSCC, an ovarian cancer and a melanoma patient were represented in the repertoire comparisons shown. Repertoires of CD8 TIL subsets defined by CD103 and CD39 were compared with peripheral memory CD8 T cells by TCRbeta CDR3 deep sequencing.

Results and caveats for the whole study, not just this receptor: Clonotypes from DN TILs largely overlapped with peripheral memory CD8 repertoires, while clonotypes from DP TILs were only rarely found in blood or uninvolved lymph node. DP CD8 TILs appeared more oligoclonal than DN and SP CD8 TILs and blood memory CD8 T cells, with top 30 clonotypes covering about 50-90%.

Genomic DNA was extracted with the DNeasy Blood and Tissue Kit from 10,000 to 100,000 sorted cells per subset. The TCRbeta V-J or V-D-J regions were sequenced and mapped through the immunoSEQ service, and coverage above 10x per sample was achieved. For the original study's pipeline: Analysis was limited to productive rearrangements exported from the immunoSEQ Analyzer platform, and clonality was evaluated on the 500 most abundant clones. The Morisita-Horn similarity index and the Jaccard index were used to quantify the overlap in repertoires between populations. In six cancer patients, Morisita-Horn similarity was measured between the TCR repertoires of CD8 T-cell subsets. In TCRdb, the immuneACCESS table is reduced to in-frame sequences with V and J assigned. These tables do not hold every clone; where another copy was compared, an unresolved V gene accounts for under half, and the others remain unexplained. D and trimming come from the DNA, and the V and J calls and clone size come from that table. The sample data list about 17,000 clones, and just over 90% of these were observed just once. The ten largest clones represent about 4.5% of the sample.

In regard to this clone: No antigen is known for it. No much larger clone exists at a distance of one base, and base qualities are not known.

From the cysteine up to the phenylalanine, the CDR3 has a length of 12 residues. The entry retains the CDR3 DNA only, 36 bases that are in frame from base 1. The V end loses 7 bases and the J end loses 8 bases, and a stretch of 17 bases separates them. In the germline V gene, CDR1 corresponds to SQVTM and CDR2 to ANQGSEA. Patients were not receiving therapy at sample collection, though earlier treatments ranged from chemotherapy, radiotherapy, surgery and immunotherapy to none. After thawing, cells were enriched for T lymphocytes using a negative-selection kit, with EpCAM beads added for tumor-infiltrating lymphocytes. CD8+CD4-CD45RA- cells were sorted as memory CD8 T cells irrespective of CCR7 expression. Before analysis, peripheral blood mononuclear cells were isolated on a Ficoll-Paque PLUS gradient and cryopreserved. Populations were sorted on a FACSAria II to about 99% purity, and cell pellets were frozen without culture for TCR sequencing.

The rearranged segments are TRBV29-1 and TRBJ1-2, with a weak D call of TRBD1 (5 bases match). The source of this sequence is a human donor with head and neck squamous cell carcinoma. Specimen: CD8+ T cells sorted from blood. The cell subset or site label corresponds to: total memory CD8 T cells (CD45RA-CCR7+/-) from blood or uninvolved lymph node. The CDR3 protein: CSAEGREVGYTF. The DNA sequence is as follows: TGCAGCGCCGAGGGGCGCGAAGTAGGCTACACCTTC.